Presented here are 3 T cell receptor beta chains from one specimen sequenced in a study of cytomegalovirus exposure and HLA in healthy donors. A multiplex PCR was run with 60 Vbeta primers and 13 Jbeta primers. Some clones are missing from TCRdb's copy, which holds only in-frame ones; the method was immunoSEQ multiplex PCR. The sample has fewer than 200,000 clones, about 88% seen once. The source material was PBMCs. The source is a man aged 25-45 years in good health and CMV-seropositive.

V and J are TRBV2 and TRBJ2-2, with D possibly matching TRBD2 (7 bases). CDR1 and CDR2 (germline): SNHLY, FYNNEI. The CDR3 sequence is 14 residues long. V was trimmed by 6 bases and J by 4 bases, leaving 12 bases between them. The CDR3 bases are TGTGCCAGCAGGTTACGGGGGGCCACCGGGGAGCTGTTTTTT. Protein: CASRLRGATGELFF.

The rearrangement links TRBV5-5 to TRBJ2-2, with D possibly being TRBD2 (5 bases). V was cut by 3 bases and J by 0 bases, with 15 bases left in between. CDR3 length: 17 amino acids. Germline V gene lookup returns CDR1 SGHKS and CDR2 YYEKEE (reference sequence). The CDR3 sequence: CASSSRLALTNTGELFF. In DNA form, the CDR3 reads TGTGCCAGCAGCTCGCGCTTAGCGCTGACGAACACCGGGGAGCTGTTTTTT.

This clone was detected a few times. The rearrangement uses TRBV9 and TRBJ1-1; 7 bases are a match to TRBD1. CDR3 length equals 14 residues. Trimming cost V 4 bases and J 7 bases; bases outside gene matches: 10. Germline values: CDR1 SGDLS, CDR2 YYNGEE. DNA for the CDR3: TGTGCCAGCAGCCTCCTCGGAGGGGGCAGTGAAGCTTTCTTT. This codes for CASSLLGGGSEAFF.